A selection of T cell receptor beta chains follows, all from one sample in a study of control samples from healthy donors and cancer patients. Produced via immunoSEQ multiplex PCR; TCRdb's table is partial and in-frame only. The sample yields some 67,000 clones, more than 70% seen once. Specimen: PBMCs. These receptors were taken from a woman aged 45-65 years with head and neck cancer. Each CDR3 is given with its conserved first and last residue. The D gene is left open where the match is weak. Clone sizes are given selectively: once, few, many, or a class where the clone is expanded.

18	.	.	TRBV19	TRBJ1-4	CASTFSGLGWATNEKLFF	TGTGCCAGTACCTTCAGTGGGCTGGGGTGGGCAACTAATGAAAAACTGTTTTTT
15	.	.	TRBV5-6	TRBJ2-6	CASSLGGPGANVLTF	TGTGCCAGCAGCTTGGGGGGGCCTGGGGCCAACGTCCTGACTTTC
13	.	once	TRBV6-5	TRBJ1-2	CASGGGGVYGYTF	TGTGCCAGCGGCGGTGGGGGGGTCTATGGCTACACCTTC
13	.	few	TRBV12-3/TRBV12-4	TRBJ2-3	CASSLGVTDTQYF	TGTGCCAGCAGCTTAGGGGTTACAGATACGCAGTATTTT
16	.	.	TRBV10-2	TRBJ2-5	CASSDGGRGAGKTQYF	TGCGCCAGCAGTGACGGGGGCCGGGGGGCGGGAAAGACCCAGTACTTC
15	TRBD1	.	TRBV6-5	TRBJ1-1	CASSSGTGFRTEAFF	TGTGCCAGCAGTTCCGGGACAGGGTTCCGCACTGAAGCTTTCTTT
15	.	once	TRBV3-1/TRBV3-2	TRBJ2-5	CASSQGGRDGETQYF	TGTGCCAGCAGCCAAGGTGGGCGGGACGGAGAGACCCAGTACTTC
14	.	.	TRBV28	TRBJ1-2	CASSLSDRIYGYTF	TGTGCCAGCAGTTTATCTGACAGAATCTATGGCTACACCTTC
16	.	.	TRBV6-1	TRBJ2-5	CASSEAGTTSRETQYF	TGTGCCAGCAGTGAAGCGGGTACTACTAGTCGGGAGACCCAGTACTTC
15	.	.	TRBV4-1	TRBJ1-1	CASSQETTGNTEAFF	TGCGCCAGCAGCCAAGAAACGACGGGGAACACTGAAGCTTTCTTT
15	TRBD1	.	TRBV28	TRBJ1-2	CASSSLGTANYGYTF	TGTGCCAGCAGTTCGCTCGGGACAGCTAACTATGGCTACACCTTC
13	.	.	TRBV7-2	TRBJ1-1	CASSLAMNTEAFF	TGTGCCAGCAGCTTAGCCATGAACACTGAAGCTTTCTTT
12	.	few	TRBV29-1	TRBJ2-1	CSVTGSYNEQFF	TGCAGCGTAACGGGATCCTACAATGAGCAGTTCTTC
17	TRBD2	.	TRBV7-3	TRBJ2-5	CASSAGLAGGLQETQYF	TGTGCCAGCAGCGCCGGACTAGCGGGGGGGCTACAAGAGACCCAGTACTTC
15	.	few	TRBV28	TRBJ1-6	CASRPGTTYNSPLHF	TGTGCCAGCAGACCCGGGACAACGTATAATTCACCCCTCCACTTT
12	.	.	TRBV28	TRBJ2-7	CASSRERHEQYF	TGTGCCAGCAGCAGGGAAAGGCACGAGCAGTACTTC
17	TRBD1	.	TRBV7-6	TRBJ1-4	CASRQDRGRATNEKLFF	TGTGCCAGCAGACAAGACAGGGGGCGGGCAACTAATGAAAAACTGTTTTTT
14	.	.	TRBV5-1	TRBJ1-4	CASSLAEGSEKLFF	TGCGCCAGCAGCTTGGCCGAGGGGAGCGAAAAACTGTTTTTT
16	TRBD1	.	TRBV6-1	TRBJ2-7	CASSESGTGPYRAQYF	TGTGCCAGCAGTGAATCGGGGACAGGGCCCTACCGCGCCCAGTACTTC
13	.	.	TRBV29-1	TRBJ2-5	CSTLTGMGETQYF	TGCAGCACCCTGACAGGAATGGGAGAGACCCAGTACTTC
13	.	.	TRBV14	TRBJ1-1	CASSQLGRWGAFF	TGTGCCAGCAGCCAACTTGGACGATGGGGGGCTTTCTTT
13	TRBD2	.	TRBV9	TRBJ2-1	CASSAVLAGEQFF	TGTGCCAGCAGTGCCGTGTTAGCGGGGGAGCAGTTCTTC
13	.	.	TRBV30	TRBJ1-6	CASAAGGGSPLHF	TGTGCTTCAGCGGCCGGGGGCGGTTCACCCCTCCACTTT
13	.	.	TRBV19	TRBJ1-2	CASSIAEAYGYTF	TGTGCCAGTAGTATAGCGGAGGCTTATGGCTACACCTTC
14	.	.	TRBV10-3	TRBJ2-1	CAISAHTSRDEQFF	TGTGCCATCAGTGCTCATACTAGCCGGGATGAGCAGTTCTTC
14	TRBD2	.	TRBV5-1	TRBJ2-1	CASSPGTRENEQFF	TGCGCCAGCAGTCCCGGGACTAGGGAGAATGAGCAGTTCTTC
15	.	.	TRBV28	TRBJ1-6	CASSSGTYTHSPLHF	TGTGCCAGCAGTTCCGGGACCTACACCCATTCACCCCTCCACTTT
14	.	.	TRBV29-1	TRBJ2-3	CSVRLATGNQPQYF	TGCAGCGTTAGACTCGCTACGGGCAATCAGCCCCAGTATTTT
14	.	.	TRBV5-1	TRBJ2-3	CASSLRTRGDTQYF	TGCGCCAGCAGCCTCCGGACCCGTGGAGATACGCAGTATTTT
13	.	.	TRBV15	TRBJ2-1	CATSRENGNEQFF	TGTGCCACCAGCAGAGAAAATGGGAATGAGCAGTTCTTC
12	.	.	TRBV7-2	TRBJ1-2	CASSLGRNGYTF	TGTGCCAGCAGCTTAGGGAGGAATGGCTACACCTTC
16	.	.	TRBV7-8	TRBJ2-5	CASSLVTSRSQETQYF	TGTGCCAGCAGCTTAGTCACTAGCAGATCGCAAGAGACCCAGTACTTC
21	TRBD2	.	TRBV28	TRBJ2-4	CASSLSRLAGVVGGSKNIQYF	TGTGCCAGCAGTTTATCCAGACTAGCGGGGGTGGTAGGCGGGTCCAAAAACATTCAGTACTTC
13	.	few	TRBV6-6	TRBJ1-4	CASSYAQGEKLFF	TGTGCCAGCAGTTACGCCCAGGGCGAAAAACTGTTTTTT
17	TRBD2	few	TRBV2	TRBJ2-4	CASRARTSGGAKNIQYF	TGTGCCAGCAGGGCCCGGACTAGCGGGGGGGCTAAAAACATTCAGTACTTC
14	.	.	TRBV7-9	TRBJ1-1	CASSLYLLADWAFF	TGTGCCAGCAGCTTGTATCTCCTCGCCGATTGGGCTTTCTTT
12	.	once	TRBV30	TRBJ1-2	CAWQTYNYGYTF	TGTGCCTGGCAGACCTACAACTATGGCTACACCTTC
12	.	.	TRBV29-1	TRBJ2-7	CSVEGASYEQYF	TGCAGCGTTGAAGGGGCCTCCTACGAGCAGTACTTC
12	.	once	TRBV9	TRBJ2-2	CASSPLTGELFF	TGTGCCAGCAGCCCACTTACCGGGGAGCTGTTTTTT
13	.	.	TRBV25-1	TRBJ1-1	CASSRAAMAEAFF	TGTGCCAGCAGCCGGGCGGCCATGGCTGAAGCTTTCTTT
14	TRBD1	.	TRBV5-1	TRBJ1-2	CASSGQGAQSGYTF	TGCGCCAGCAGCGGTCAGGGGGCCCAGAGTGGCTACACCTTC
13	.	.	TRBV7-2	TRBJ2-5	CASSSQVGETQYF	TGTGCCAGCAGCTCCCAGGTGGGAGAGACCCAGTACTTC
15	.	.	TRBV6-1	TRBJ1-5	CASSEQDRSNQPQHF	TGTGCCAGCAGTGAACAGGACAGAAGCAATCAGCCCCAGCATTTT
14	.	.	TRBV6-6	TRBJ1-1	CASSVPAPRTEAFF	TGTGCCAGCAGCGTCCCAGCGCCGAGGACTGAAGCTTTCTTT
15	TRBD1	.	TRBV6-5	TRBJ1-2	CASSYGGQGAAGYTF	TGTGCCAGCAGTTACGGGGGACAGGGGGCCGCTGGCTACACCTTC
12	.	.	TRBV30	TRBJ1-2	CAWRGGSGGYTF	TGTGCCTGGAGGGGAGGTTCCGGCGGCTACACCTTC
11	.	.	TRBV13	TRBJ2-1	CASSWGNEQFF	TGTGCCAGCAGCTGGGGGAATGAGCAGTTCTTC
13	.	once	TRBV2	TRBJ1-6	CASMPGRNSPFHF	TGTGCCAGCATGCCCGGGCGGAATTCACCCTTCCACTTT
15	.	once	TRBV18	TRBJ2-3	CASSPPQVARDTQYF	TGTGCCAGCTCACCACCGCAGGTAGCCAGAGATACGCAGTATTTT
16	.	.	TRBV6-2/TRBV6-3	TRBJ2-3	CASSTPGTLRGDTQYF	TGTGCCAGCAGTACCCCCGGGACTCTCCGCGGAGATACGCAGTATTTT
17	TRBD1	.	TRBV15	TRBJ1-5	CATSRDAGGARNQPQHF	TGTGCCACCAGCAGAGACGCAGGGGGCGCCCGCAATCAGCCCCAGCATTTT
15	.	.	TRBV6-5	TRBJ2-3	CASSYEDPHTDTQYF	TGTGCCAGCAGTTACGAGGACCCTCACACAGATACGCAGTATTTT
16	TRBD1	.	TRBV15	TRBJ1-2	CATSRPQGGRGYGYTF	TGTGCCACCAGCAGACCCCAGGGGGGGAGAGGCTATGGCTACACCTTC
13	.	.	TRBV27	TRBJ2-1	CASSLGFGAEQFF	TGTGCCAGCAGTTTAGGGTTTGGGGCCGAGCAGTTCTTC
14	.	.	TRBV15	TRBJ1-4	CATSDRQRHEKLFF	TGTGCCACCAGCGATCGACAGAGACACGAAAAACTGTTTTTT
13	.	.	TRBV5-1	TRBJ1-3	CASSLGQPNTIYF	TGCGCCAGCAGCTTGGGGCAGCCCAACACCATATATTTT
15	.	.	TRBV4-1	TRBJ1-1	CASSLRGGSNTEAFF	TGCGCCAGCAGCCTACGTGGAGGGTCGAACACTGAAGCTTTCTTT